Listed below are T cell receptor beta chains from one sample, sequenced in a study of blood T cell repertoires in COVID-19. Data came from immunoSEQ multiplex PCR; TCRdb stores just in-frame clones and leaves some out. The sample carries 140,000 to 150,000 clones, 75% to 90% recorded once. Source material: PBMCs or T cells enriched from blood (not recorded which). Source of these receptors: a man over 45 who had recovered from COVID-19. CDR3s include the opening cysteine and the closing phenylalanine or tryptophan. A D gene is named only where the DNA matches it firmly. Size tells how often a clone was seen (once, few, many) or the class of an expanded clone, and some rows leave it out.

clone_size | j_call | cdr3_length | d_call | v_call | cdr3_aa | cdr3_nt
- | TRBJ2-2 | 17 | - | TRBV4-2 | CASSQEGSGQYTGELFF | TGTGCCAGCAGCCAAGAAGGCTCAGGACAGTACACCGGGGAGCTGTTTTTT
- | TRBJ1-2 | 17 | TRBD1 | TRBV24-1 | CATSDPTGTGLNYGYTF | TGTGCCACCAGTGACCCCACCGGGACAGGTCTTAACTATGGCTACACCTTC
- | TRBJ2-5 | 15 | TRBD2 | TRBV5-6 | CASSRTSGSVGTQYF | TGTGCCAGCAGCCGGACTAGCGGGTCCGTCGGGACCCAGTACTTC
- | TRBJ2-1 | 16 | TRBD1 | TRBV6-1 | CASSELPGQTVNEQFF | TGTGCCAGCAGTGAGCTTCCGGGACAGACAGTCAATGAGCAGTTCTTC
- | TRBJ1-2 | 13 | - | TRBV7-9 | CASSRAGVDGYTF | TGTGCCAGCAGCCGAGCGGGGGTGGATGGCTACACCTTC
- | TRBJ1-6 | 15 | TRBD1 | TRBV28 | CATRGAKHDNSPLHF | TGTGCCACCAGGGGGGCGAAGCACGATAATTCACCCCTCCACTTT
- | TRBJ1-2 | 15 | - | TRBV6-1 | CASSEYYATHYGYTF | TGTGCCAGCAGTGAATACTACGCAACACACTATGGCTACACCTTC
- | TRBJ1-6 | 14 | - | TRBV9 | CASSVTRENSPLHF | TGTGCCAGCAGCGTAACACGGGAGAATTCACCCCTCCACTTT
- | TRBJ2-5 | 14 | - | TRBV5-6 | CASSLAGRGETQYF | TGTGCCAGCAGCTTGGCCGGAAGGGGGGAGACCCAGTACTTC
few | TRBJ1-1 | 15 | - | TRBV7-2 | CASSLSARVNTEAFF | TGTGCCAGCAGCTTAAGTGCCAGGGTGAACACTGAAGCTTTCTTT
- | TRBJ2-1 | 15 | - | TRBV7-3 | CASSPGISPYNEQFF | TGTGCCAGCAGTCCCGGGATTAGCCCCTACAATGAGCAGTTCTTC
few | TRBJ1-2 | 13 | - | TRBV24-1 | CATSDYLQGGYTF | TGTGCCACCAGTGACTACCTCCAGGGGGGCTACACCTTC
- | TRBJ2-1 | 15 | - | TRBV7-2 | CASSLDWDNYNEQFF | TGTGCCAGCAGCTTAGACTGGGACAACTACAATGAGCAGTTCTTC
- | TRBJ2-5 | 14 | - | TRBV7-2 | CASSPSAVEETQYF | TGTGCCAGCAGCCCGAGTGCGGTCGAAGAGACCCAGTACTTC
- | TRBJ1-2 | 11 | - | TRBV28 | CASSSYYGYTF | TGTGCCAGCAGTTCGTACTATGGCTACACCTTC
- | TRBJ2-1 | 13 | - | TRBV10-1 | CASSDPDYIEQFF | TGCGCCAGCAGTGACCCTGACTATATTGAGCAGTTCTTC
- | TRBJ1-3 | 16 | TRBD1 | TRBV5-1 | CASSKDRHTSGNTIYF | TGCGCCAGCAGCAAGGACAGGCACACCTCTGGAAACACCATATATTTT
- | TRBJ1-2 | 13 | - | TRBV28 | CASGKSGVYGYTF | TGTGCCAGCGGAAAGTCGGGGGTCTATGGCTACACCTTC
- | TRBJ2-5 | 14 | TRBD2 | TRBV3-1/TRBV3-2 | CASSLSGRGETQYF | TGTGCCAGCAGCCTTAGCGGGAGAGGGGAGACCCAGTACTTC
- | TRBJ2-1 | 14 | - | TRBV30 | CAADLLPSYNEQFF | TGTGCCGCCGATCTACTACCATCCTACAATGAGCAGTTCTTC
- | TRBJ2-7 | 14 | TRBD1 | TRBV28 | CASVGGTGSYEQYF | TGTGCCAGCGTTGGTGGGACAGGTTCCTACGAGCAGTACTTC
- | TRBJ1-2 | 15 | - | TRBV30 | CAWSVRGANNYGYTF | TGTGCCTGGAGTGTACGGGGGGCCAATAACTATGGCTACACCTTC
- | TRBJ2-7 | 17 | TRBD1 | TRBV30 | CAWRLGTGGLTTYEQYF | TGTGCCTGGAGACTCGGGACAGGGGGTTTAACGACCTACGAGCAGTACTTC
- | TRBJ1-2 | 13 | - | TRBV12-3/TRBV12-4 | CASSLVAVPGYTF | TGTGCCAGCAGTTTGGTAGCAGTGCCAGGCTACACCTTC
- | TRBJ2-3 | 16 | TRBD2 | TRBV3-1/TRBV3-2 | CASSQGDYLPTDTQYF | TGTGCCAGCAGCCAAGGGGACTACCTACCCACAGATACGCAGTATTTT
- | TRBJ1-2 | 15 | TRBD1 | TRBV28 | CASSPTRGPRGGYTF | TGTGCCAGCAGTCCCACCAGGGGGCCCCGGGGGGGCTACACCTTC
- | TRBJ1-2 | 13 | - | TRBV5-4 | CASSVDSNYGYTF | TGTGCCAGCAGCGTCGACAGTAACTATGGCTACACCTTC
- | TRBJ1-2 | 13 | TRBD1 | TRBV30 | CAWSATGTGRDTF | TGTGCCTGGAGTGCCACCGGGACAGGCCGTGACACCTTC
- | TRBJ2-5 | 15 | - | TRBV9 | CASTAMGGREETQYF | TGTGCCAGCACCGCGATGGGGGGGCGGGAGGAGACCCAGTACTTC
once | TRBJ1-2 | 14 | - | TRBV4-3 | CASSHAGTRYGYTF | TGCGCCAGCAGCCATGCCGGGACACGCTATGGCTACACCTTC
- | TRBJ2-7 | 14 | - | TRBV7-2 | CASSLGHFNYEQYF | TGTGCCAGCAGCTTAGGCCACTTCAACTACGAGCAGTACTTC
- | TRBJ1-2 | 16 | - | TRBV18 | CASSPAPGGIGYGYTF | TGTGCCAGCTCACCAGCCCCCGGAGGGATAGGCTATGGCTACACCTTC
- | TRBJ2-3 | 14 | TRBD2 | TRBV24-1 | CATRGTSWTDTQYF | TGTGCCACCAGAGGGACTAGCTGGACAGATACGCAGTATTTT
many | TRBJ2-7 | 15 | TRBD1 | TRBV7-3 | CASSLSGQGPNEQYF | TGTGCCAGCAGCTTAAGTGGACAGGGTCCTAACGAGCAGTACTTC
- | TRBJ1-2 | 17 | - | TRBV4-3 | CASSQASSRRVSYGYTF | TGCGCCAGCAGCCAAGCGTCTTCACGGAGGGTATCCTATGGCTACACCTTC
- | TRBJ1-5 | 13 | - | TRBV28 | CASSRDSNQPQHF | TGTGCCAGCAGTCGAGATAGCAATCAGCCCCAGCATTTT
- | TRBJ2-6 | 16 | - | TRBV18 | CASSLGTGSGANVLTF | TGTGCCAGCTCACTCGGAACAGGCTCTGGGGCCAACGTCCTGACTTTC
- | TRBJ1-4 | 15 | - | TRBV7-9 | CASSSGGGGGEKLFF | TGTGCCAGCAGCTCCGGAGGGGGAGGGGGTGAAAAACTGTTTTTT
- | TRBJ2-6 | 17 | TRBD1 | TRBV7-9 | CASSFDRGGAGANVLTF | TGTGCCAGCAGCTTTGACAGGGGTGGAGCTGGGGCCAACGTCCTGACTTTC
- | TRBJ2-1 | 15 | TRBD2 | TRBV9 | CASSVERGGYNEQFF | TGTGCCAGCAGCGTAGAGCGGGGGGGGTACAATGAGCAGTTCTTC
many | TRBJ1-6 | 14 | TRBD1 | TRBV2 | CASSTQGATSPLHF | TGTGCCAGCAGTACACAGGGGGCGACTTCACCCCTCCACTTT
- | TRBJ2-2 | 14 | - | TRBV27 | CASRRVRAAGELFF | TGTGCCAGCAGGCGTGTGCGGGCGGCCGGGGAGCTGTTTTTT
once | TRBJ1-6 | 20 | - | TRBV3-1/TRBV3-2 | CASSQDRPLWVRGINSPLHF | TGTGCCAGCAGCCAAGATAGACCCCTTTGGGTGAGGGGGATTAATTCACCCCTCCACTTT